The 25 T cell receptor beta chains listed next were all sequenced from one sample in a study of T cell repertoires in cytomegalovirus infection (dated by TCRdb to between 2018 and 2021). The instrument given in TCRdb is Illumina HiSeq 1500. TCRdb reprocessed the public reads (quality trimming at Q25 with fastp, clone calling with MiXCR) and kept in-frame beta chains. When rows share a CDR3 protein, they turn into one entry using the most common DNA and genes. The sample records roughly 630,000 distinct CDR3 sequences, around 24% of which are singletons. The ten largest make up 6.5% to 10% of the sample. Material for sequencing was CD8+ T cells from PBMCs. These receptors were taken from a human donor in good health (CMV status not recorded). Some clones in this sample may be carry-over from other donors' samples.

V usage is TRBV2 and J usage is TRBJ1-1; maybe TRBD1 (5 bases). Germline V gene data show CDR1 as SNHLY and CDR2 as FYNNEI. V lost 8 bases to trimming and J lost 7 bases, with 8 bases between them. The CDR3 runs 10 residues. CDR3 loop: CASAGREAFF. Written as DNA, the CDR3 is TGTGCCAGCGCGGGGCGTGAAGCTTTCTTT. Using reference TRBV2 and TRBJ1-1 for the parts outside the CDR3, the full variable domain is EPEVTQTPSHQVTQMGQEVILRCVPISNHLYFYWYRQILGQKVEFLVSFYNNEISEKSEIFDDQFSVERPDGSNFTLKIRSTKLEDSAMYFCASAGREAFFGQGTRLTVV.

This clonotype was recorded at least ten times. The CDR3 DNA follows: TGTGCCAGCAGTAATGACAGGGACAATGAGCAGTTCTTC. The encoded protein is CASSNDRDNEQFF. The chain couples TRBV7-9 to TRBJ2-1, with TRBD1 matching over 7 bases. V shed 6 bases and J 5 bases; nucleotides not matched to a gene: 4. There are 13 residues in the CDR3. Germline V gene lookup returns CDR1 SEHNR and CDR2 FQNEAQ (reference sequence).

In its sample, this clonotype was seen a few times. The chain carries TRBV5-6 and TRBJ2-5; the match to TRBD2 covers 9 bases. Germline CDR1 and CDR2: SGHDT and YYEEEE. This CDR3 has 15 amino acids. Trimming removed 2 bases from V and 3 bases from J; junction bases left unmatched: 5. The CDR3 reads CASSFTIAGEETQYF. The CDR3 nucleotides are TGTGCCAGCAGCTTTACGATAGCGGGGGAAGAGACCCAGTACTTC.

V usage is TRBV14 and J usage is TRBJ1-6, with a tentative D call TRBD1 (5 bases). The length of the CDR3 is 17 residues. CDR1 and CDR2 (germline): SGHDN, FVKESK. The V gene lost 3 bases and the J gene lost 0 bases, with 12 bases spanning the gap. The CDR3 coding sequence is TGTGCCAGCAGCCAGGGGACGGGGTACTCCTATAATTCACCCCTCCACTTT. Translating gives CASSQGTGYSYNSPLHF.

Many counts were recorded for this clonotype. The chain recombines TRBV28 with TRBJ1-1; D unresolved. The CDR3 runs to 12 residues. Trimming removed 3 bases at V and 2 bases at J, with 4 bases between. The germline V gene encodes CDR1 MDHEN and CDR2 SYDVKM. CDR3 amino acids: CASSFENTEAFF. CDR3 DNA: TGTGCCAGCAGTTTCGAAAACACTGAAGCTTTCTTT.

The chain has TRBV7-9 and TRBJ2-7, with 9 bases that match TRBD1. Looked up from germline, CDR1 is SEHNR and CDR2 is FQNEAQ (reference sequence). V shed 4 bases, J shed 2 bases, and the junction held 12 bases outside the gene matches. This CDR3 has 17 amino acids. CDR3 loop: CASSSTSRDRVTYEQYV. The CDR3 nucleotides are TGTGCCAGCAGCTCGACCAGCCGGGACAGGGTGACCTACGAGCAGTACGTC.

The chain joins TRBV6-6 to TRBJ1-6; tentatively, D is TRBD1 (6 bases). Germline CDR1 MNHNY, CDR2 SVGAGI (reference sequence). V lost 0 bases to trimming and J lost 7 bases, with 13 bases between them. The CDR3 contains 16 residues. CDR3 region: CASSYSTRGTNSPLHF. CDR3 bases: TGTGCCAGCAGTTACTCTACTCGGGGGACAAATTCACCCCTCCACTTT.

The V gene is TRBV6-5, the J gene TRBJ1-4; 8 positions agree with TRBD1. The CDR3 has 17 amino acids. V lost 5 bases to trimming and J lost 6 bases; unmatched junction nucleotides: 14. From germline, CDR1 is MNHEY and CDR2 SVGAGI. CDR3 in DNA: TGTGCCAGCAGTCTTGGACAGGGTCTAATTGTAGATGAAAAACTGTTTTTT. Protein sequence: CASSLGQGLIVDEKLFF.

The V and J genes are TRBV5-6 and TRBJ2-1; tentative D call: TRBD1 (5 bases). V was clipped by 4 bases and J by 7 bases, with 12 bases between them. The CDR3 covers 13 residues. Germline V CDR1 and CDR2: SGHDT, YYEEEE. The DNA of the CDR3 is TGTGCCAGCAGCAGGGGCTACAGGAATGAGCAGTTCTTC. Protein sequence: CASSRGYRNEQFF.

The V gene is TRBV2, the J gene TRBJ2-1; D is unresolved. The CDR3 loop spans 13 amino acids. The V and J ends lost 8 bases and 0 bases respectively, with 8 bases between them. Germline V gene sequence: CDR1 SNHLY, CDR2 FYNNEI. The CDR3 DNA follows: TGTGCCAGCTTCATGAGCTCCTACAATGAGCAGTTCTTC. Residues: CASFMSSYNEQFF.

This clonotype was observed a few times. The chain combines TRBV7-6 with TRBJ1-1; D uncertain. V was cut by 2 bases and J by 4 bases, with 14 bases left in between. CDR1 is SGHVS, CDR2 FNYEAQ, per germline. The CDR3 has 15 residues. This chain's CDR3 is CASSLLSPGSTEAFF. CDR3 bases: TGTGCCAGCAGCTTATTAAGCCCGGGGAGCACTGAAGCTTTCTTT.

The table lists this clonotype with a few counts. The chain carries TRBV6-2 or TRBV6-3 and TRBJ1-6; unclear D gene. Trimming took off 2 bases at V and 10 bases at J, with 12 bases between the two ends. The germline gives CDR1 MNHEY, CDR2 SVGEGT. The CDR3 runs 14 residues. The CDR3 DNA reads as TGTGCCAGCAGTTACGGGAGGGTTCGATCACCCCTCCACTTT. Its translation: CASSYGRVRSPLHF.

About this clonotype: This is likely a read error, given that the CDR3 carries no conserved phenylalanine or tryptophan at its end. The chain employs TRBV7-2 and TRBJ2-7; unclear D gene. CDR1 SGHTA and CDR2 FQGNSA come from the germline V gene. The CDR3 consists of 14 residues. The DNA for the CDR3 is TGTGCCAGCAACTTAACAGCGCAAACCTACGAGCAGTACCTC. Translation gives CASNLTAQTYEQYL.

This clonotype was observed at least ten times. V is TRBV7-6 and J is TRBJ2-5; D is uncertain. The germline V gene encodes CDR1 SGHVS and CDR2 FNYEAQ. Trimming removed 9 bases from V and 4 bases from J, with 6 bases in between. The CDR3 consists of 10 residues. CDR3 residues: CASVRETQYF. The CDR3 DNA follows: TGTGCCAGTGTCAGAGAGACCCAGTACTTC.

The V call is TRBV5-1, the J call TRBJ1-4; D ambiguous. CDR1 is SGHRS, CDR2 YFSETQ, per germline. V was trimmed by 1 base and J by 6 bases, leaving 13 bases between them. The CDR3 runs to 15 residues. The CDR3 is CASSLWGNGDEKLFF. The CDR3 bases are TGCGCCAGCAGCTTGTGGGGAAATGGTGATGAAAAACTGTTTTTT.

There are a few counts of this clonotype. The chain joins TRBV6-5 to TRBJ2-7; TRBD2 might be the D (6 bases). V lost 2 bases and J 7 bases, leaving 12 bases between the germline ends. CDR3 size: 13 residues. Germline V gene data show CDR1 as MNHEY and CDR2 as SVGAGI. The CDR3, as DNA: TGTGCCAGCAGTTACACCGGGACTTCTGAGCAGTACTTC. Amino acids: CASSYTGTSEQYF.

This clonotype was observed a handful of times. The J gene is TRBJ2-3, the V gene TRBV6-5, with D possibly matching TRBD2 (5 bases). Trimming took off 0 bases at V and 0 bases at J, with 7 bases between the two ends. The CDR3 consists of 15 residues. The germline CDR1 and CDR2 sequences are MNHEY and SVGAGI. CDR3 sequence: CASSYSPSSTDTQYF. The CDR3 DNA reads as TGTGCCAGCAGTTACTCGCCTAGCAGCACAGATACGCAGTATTTT.

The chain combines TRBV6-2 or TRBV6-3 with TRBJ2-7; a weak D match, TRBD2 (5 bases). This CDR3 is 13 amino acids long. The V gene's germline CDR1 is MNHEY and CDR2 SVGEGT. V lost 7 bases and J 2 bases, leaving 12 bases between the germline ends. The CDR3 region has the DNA TGTGCCAGCAAGCCGGGGAACGCCTACGAGCAGTACGTC. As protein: CASKPGNAYEQYV.

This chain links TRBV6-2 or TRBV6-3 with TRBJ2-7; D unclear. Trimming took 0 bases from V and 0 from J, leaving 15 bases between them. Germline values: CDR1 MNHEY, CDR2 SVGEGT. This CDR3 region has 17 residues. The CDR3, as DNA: TGTGCCAGCAGTTACTCCTTCCTTAATTCGACCTCCTACGAGCAGTACTTC. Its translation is CASSYSFLNSTSYEQYF.

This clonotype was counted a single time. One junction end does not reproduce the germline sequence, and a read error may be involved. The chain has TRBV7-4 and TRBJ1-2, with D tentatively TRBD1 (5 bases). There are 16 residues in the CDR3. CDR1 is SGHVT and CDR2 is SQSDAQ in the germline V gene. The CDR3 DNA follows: TGTGTCAGCAGCTTAGTTGGGGCAGAGCAACTCTATGGCTACACCTTC. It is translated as CVSSLVGAEQLYGYTF.

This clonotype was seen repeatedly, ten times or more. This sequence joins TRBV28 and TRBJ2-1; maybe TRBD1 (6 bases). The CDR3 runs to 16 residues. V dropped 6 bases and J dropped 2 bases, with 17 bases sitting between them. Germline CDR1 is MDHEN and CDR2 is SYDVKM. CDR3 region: CASSLRDTLTYNEQFF. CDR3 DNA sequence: TGTGCCAGCAGCCTACGGGACACCTTAACCTACAATGAGCAGTTCTTC.

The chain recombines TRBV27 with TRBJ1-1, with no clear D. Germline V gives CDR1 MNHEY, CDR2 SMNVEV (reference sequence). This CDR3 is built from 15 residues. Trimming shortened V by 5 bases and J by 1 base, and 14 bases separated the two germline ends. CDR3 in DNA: TGTGCCAGCAGTCACGGTTCGCACCAGAACACTGAAGCTTTCTTT. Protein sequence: CASSHGSHQNTEAFF.

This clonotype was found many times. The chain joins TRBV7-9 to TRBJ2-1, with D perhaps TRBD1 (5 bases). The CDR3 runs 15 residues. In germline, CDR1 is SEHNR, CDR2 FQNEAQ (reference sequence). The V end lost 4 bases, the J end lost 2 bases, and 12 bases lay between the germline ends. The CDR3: CASSSRQKTYNEQFF. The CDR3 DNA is TGTGCCAGCAGCTCCAGACAGAAAACCTACAATGAGCAGTTCTTC.

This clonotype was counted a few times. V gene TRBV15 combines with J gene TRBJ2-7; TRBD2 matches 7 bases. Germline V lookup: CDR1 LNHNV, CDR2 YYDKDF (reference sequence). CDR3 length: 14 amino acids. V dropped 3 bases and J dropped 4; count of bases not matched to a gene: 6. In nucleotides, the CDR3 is TGTGCCACCAGCAGGACTAGCAGAGTTTACGAGCAGTACTTC. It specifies CATSRTSRVYEQYF.

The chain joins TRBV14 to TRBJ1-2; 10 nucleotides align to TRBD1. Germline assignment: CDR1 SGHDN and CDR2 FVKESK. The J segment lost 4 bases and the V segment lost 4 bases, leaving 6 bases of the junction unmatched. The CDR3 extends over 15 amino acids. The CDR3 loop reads CASSPGWDRGYGYTF. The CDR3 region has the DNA TGTGCCAGCAGCCCGGGCTGGGACAGGGGCTATGGCTACACCTTC.